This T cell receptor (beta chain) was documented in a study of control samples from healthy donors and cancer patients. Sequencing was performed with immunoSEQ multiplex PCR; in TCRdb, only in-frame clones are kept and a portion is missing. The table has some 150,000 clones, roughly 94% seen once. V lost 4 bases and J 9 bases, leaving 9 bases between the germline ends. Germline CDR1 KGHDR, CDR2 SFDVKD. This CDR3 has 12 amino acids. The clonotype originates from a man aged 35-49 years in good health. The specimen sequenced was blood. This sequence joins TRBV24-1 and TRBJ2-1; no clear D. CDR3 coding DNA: TGTGCCACCAGTGACCCCCTCGGTGAGCAGTTCTTC. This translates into CATSDPLGEQFF.